The 25 T cell receptor beta chains reported below all come from one sample, sequenced in a study of CD8+ T cells in alopecia areata. Extracted RNA was reverse transcribed into cDNA, the sequencing template. Method: immunoSEQ multiplex PCR; TCRdb's copy keeps in-frame clones and lacks some. Here the sample spans 95,000 to 120,000 clones, over 55% being singletons. Input material: NKG2D-low CD8+ T cells sorted from blood. Source of these receptors: a human donor with alopecia areata.

This clone was seen a handful of times. The chain couples TRBV2 to TRBJ2-1, with D hard to call. Germline-derived CDR1 and CDR2 are SNHLY and FYNNEI. This CDR3 has 10 residues. Trimming stripped 3 bases from V and 10 bases from J, with 4 bases between. CDR3 DNA sequence: TGTGCCAGCAGTGATGGGGAGCAGTTCTTC. Translated: CASSDGEQFF.

The genes are TRBV9 and TRBJ2-1; 10 bases map to TRBD1. The ends lost 4 bases at V and 3 bases at J; junction bases unmatched: 7. This CDR3 is 16 amino acids long. Germline loops: CDR1 SGDLS, CDR2 YYNGEE. The CDR3 sequence: CASSPDGTGVYNEQFF. The CDR3 region has the DNA TGTGCCAGCAGCCCAGACGGGACAGGGGTCTACAATGAGCAGTTCTTC.

J is TRBJ1-4 and V is TRBV2, with TRBD1 as a possible D gene (5 bases). The CDR3 runs 16 residues. Germline assignment: CDR1 SNHLY and CDR2 FYNNEI. The V end was cut by 7 bases, the J end by 5 bases, with 20 bases between. Written as DNA, the CDR3 is TGTGCCAGCATACCCTTCGCGGGGCGGCTGAATGAAAAACTGTTTTTT. It specifies CASIPFAGRLNEKLFF.

The chain couples TRBV4-1 to TRBJ1-2; D uncertain. The germline V gene encodes CDR1 MGHRA and CDR2 YSYEKL. Trimming took off 3 bases at V and 4 bases at J, with 15 bases between the two ends. The CDR3 contains 15 residues. In DNA form, the CDR3 reads TGCGCCAGCAGCCACGAGAGGGTACAGATCTATGGCTACACCTTC. It specifies CASSHERVQIYGYTF.

A single count supports this clone. The chain uses TRBV7-9 and TRBJ2-7, with D perhaps matching TRBD2 (6 bases). There are 12 residues in the CDR3. CDR1 is SEHNR and CDR2 is FQNEAQ in the germline V gene (reference sequence). Trimming removed 5 bases at V and 5 bases at J, with 10 bases between. DNA of the CDR3: TGTGCCAGCAGCGGGGCGGGGAACGAGCAGTACTTC. Protein: CASSGAGNEQYF.

This clone was seen more than once but under ten times. The V and J genes are TRBV7-6 and TRBJ2-1; no clear D gene. The CDR3 has 13 amino acids. Germline V lookup: CDR1 SGHVS, CDR2 FNYEAQ. V was clipped by 6 bases and J by 5 bases, with 11 bases between them. The CDR3 protein is CASSWTEDNEQFF. Here the CDR3 DNA reads TGTGCCAGCAGTTGGACGGAAGACAATGAGCAGTTCTTC.

This clone was picked up a small number of times. The V call is TRBV14, the J call TRBJ2-3; no clear D gene. V was trimmed by 4 bases and J by 5 bases, leaving 7 bases between them. The germline V gene encodes CDR1 SGHDN and CDR2 FVKESK. This CDR3 spans 12 amino acids. The CDR3 bases are TGTGCCAGCAGCCTCCGCGGAGATACGCAGTATTTT. It specifies CASSLRGDTQYF. Full variable domain (remainder filled in from reference TRBV14 and TRBJ2-3): EAGVTQFPSHSVIEKGQTVTLRCDPISGHDNLYWYRRVMGKEIKFLLHFVKESKQDESGMPNNRFLAERTGGTYSTLKVQPAELEDSGVYFCASSLRGDTQYFGPGTRLTVL.

The V gene is TRBV10-2, the J gene TRBJ2-3, with 7 bases aligning to TRBD1. V gave up 10 bases and J gave up 2 bases; unmatched junction bases: 6. The CDR3 runs 13 residues. Germline CDR1 is WSHSY and CDR2 is SAAADI. The chain's CDR3 is CATGTAYTDTQYF. The CDR3 DNA sequence: TGCGCCACAGGGACAGCGTACACAGATACGCAGTATTTT.

This chain uses TRBV7-9 with TRBJ2-1; a weak D match, TRBD1 (5 bases). The length of the CDR3 is 15 residues. The V end was cut by 4 bases, the J end by 6 bases, with 16 bases between. The germline V gene encodes CDR1 SEHNR and CDR2 FQNEAQ (reference sequence). The CDR3 DNA sequence: TGTGCCAGCAGCTACCTATTGGGGCAGGCCAATGAGCAGTTCTTC. Protein sequence: CASSYLLGQANEQFF. Complete variable domain (other parts from reference TRBV7-9 and TRBJ2-1): DTGVSQNPRHKITKRGQNVTFRCDPISEHNRLYWYRQTLGQGPEFLTYFQNEAQLEKSRLLSDRFSAERPKGSFSTLEIQRTEQGDSAMYLCASSYLLGQANEQFFGPGTRLTVL.

The chain joins TRBV2 to TRBJ2-1; TRBD2 matches at 9 bases. J was trimmed by 8 bases and V by 6 bases; bases with no gene match: 8. The CDR3 contains 14 residues. Germline V gene lookup returns CDR1 SNHLY and CDR2 FYNNEI. The CDR3 bases are TGTGCCAGCAGCGAGGGACTAGCACGCGATGAGCAGTTCTTC. It codes for CASSEGLARDEQFF.

The chain joins TRBV27 to TRBJ1-2; D possibly corresponds to TRBD1 (6 bases). V dropped 2 bases and J dropped 8 bases, with 15 bases sitting between them. There are 14 residues in the CDR3. Germline V gives CDR1 MNHEY, CDR2 SMNVEV (reference sequence). CDR3 sequence: CASSLVAGVHGYTF. The CDR3 bases are TGTGCCAGCAGTTTAGTGGCAGGGGTGCACGGCTACACCTTC.

As concerns this clone: The junction does not match germline at one end; this may be a read error. This CDR3 reads CASSLGRASNYGYTF. The DNA of the CDR3 is TGTGCCAGCAGCTTAGGAAGGGCCTCTAACTATGGCTACACCTTC. The chain recombines TRBV4-1 with TRBJ1-2; no firm D call. The CDR3 runs to 15 residues. The germline gives CDR1 MGHRA, CDR2 YSYEKL.

Points on this clone: A read error is the likely source, as a far larger clone sits one nucleotide away. The chain combines TRBV13 with TRBJ2-1, with 8 nucleotides matching TRBD2. The CDR3 has 15 residues. The junction had 7 bases not matched to a gene; V was cut back by 5 bases and J by 4 bases. Germline CDR1 is PRHDT and CDR2 is FYEKMQ (reference sequence). The CDR3 sequence is CASSPTGGGYNEQFF. The CDR3 DNA sequence: TGTGCCAGCAGCCCTACGGGAGGGGGGTACAATGAGCAGTTCTTC.

This clone appeared a few times. This chain uses TRBV4-1 with TRBJ2-3; D might be TRBD1 or TRBD2, each matching 5 bases. The V gene's germline CDR1 is MGHRA and CDR2 YSYEKL. V shed 1 base and J shed 4 bases, with 15 bases lying between them. The CDR3 runs 16 residues. CDR3 DNA sequence: TGCGCCAGCAGCCAAGTTTCGGGACCGGCGGCAGATACGCAGTATTTT. Amino acids: CASSQVSGPAADTQYF.

The chain employs TRBV9 and TRBJ2-2; TRBD1 is a possible D gene (6 bases). CDR1 and CDR2 from the germline V gene are SGDLS and YYNGEE. The V end was cut by 6 bases, the J end by 4 bases, with 19 bases between. The CDR3 has 16 residues. The CDR3 spells CASTQTSTGFTGELFF. DNA of the CDR3: TGTGCCAGCACGCAAACATCAACAGGGTTCACCGGGGAGCTGTTTTTT.

This sequence joins TRBV13 and TRBJ1-1; no firm D call. Germline assignment: CDR1 PRHDT and CDR2 FYEKMQ (reference sequence). The CDR3 covers 12 residues. Trimming pared 0 bases from V and 7 bases from J, leaving 6 bases between. CDR3 residues: CASSLGRSEAFF. The CDR3 coding sequence is TGTGCCAGCAGCTTAGGTCGTAGTGAAGCTTTCTTT.

The chain links TRBV7-6 to TRBJ1-4, with 7 bases that match TRBD1. The CDR3 has 14 residues. J lost 8 bases, V lost 4 bases, and 7 bases had no gene match. Germline CDR1 is SGHVS and CDR2 is FNYEAQ. For the CDR3, the DNA is TGTGCCAGCAGCTCACTCGGGACAGAGGAAAAACTGTTTTTT. Amino acid sequence: CASSSLGTEEKLFF.

This clone was counted a few times. V and J are TRBV4-1 and TRBJ1-2, with TRBD1 identical over 7 bases. The CDR3 extends over 15 amino acids. V shed 4 bases and J 5 bases; nucleotides not matched to a gene: 10. CDR1 is MGHRA and CDR2 is YSYEKL in the germline V gene. The CDR3 nucleotides read TGCGCCAGCAGCCCGAGTAACAGGGGTTGGTATGGCTACACCTTC. Its translation: CASSPSNRGWYGYTF.

This clone was seen more than once but under ten times. This rearrangement joins TRBV6-5 to TRBJ2-5, with TRBD2 matching 7 bases. Looked up from germline, CDR1 is MNHEY and CDR2 is SVGAGI. This CDR3 is built from 14 residues. V shed 8 bases, J shed 3 bases, and the junction held 9 bases outside the gene matches. This CDR3 is CASSAGLSKETQYF. As DNA, the CDR3 is TGTGCCAGCTCGGCGGGACTATCAAAAGAGACCCAGTACTTC.

V gene TRBV28 combines with J gene TRBJ1-5; TRBD1 matches at 12 bases. Germline-derived CDR1 and CDR2 are MDHEN and SYDVKM. This CDR3 is 15 amino acids long. V gave up 6 bases and J gave up 1 base; unmatched junction bases: 1. This CDR3 is CASRGTGGSNQPQHF. In nucleotides, the CDR3 is TGTGCCAGCAGGGGGACAGGGGGCAGCAATCAGCCCCAGCATTTT.

The CDR3 region has the DNA TGTGCCATCAGCCCTCGACTAGCGGGTATCTACGAGCAGTACTTC. It translates to CAISPRLAGIYEQYF. V gene TRBV10-3 combines with J gene TRBJ2-5; 10 nucleotides line up with TRBD2. The J call may be mistaken, given a closer DNA end match to TRBJ2-7. This CDR3 comprises 15 residues. Germline assignment: CDR1 ENHRY and CDR2 SYGVKD.

The chain uses TRBV27 and TRBJ2-7, with 8 bases matching TRBD1. The trim removed 7 bases at V and 4 bases at J, leaving 6 bases unmatched. Germline CDR1 is MNHEY and CDR2 is SMNVEV (reference sequence). This CDR3 contains 13 residues. Here the CDR3 reads CASTGQGKYEQYF. The CDR3, as DNA: TGTGCCAGCACAGGACAGGGAAAGTACGAGCAGTACTTC.

The chain combines TRBV27 with TRBJ2-1; 9 bases are shared with TRBD2. The CDR3 sequence is 16 residues long. After removal of 4 bases from V and 4 bases from J, the junction contained 8 bases not matched to a gene. Germline V lookup: CDR1 MNHEY, CDR2 SMNVEV (reference sequence). For the CDR3, the DNA is TGTGCCAGCAGTTCGATAAGCGGGAGGTTATACAATGAGCAGTTCTTC. It is translated as CASSSISGRLYNEQFF.

This clone appeared a few times. The chain has TRBV6-5 and TRBJ2-3; 7 bases fit TRBD2. CDR1 and CDR2 from the germline V gene are MNHEY and SVGAGI. V shed 9 bases and J 6 bases; nucleotides not matched to a gene: 12. This CDR3 is 14 amino acids long. CDR3 in DNA: TGTGCCAGTTCGCTAGCGGTCCTTGGGGATACGCAGTATTTT. The encoded protein is CASSLAVLGDTQYF.

This clone was observed a handful of times. This chain uses TRBV20-1 with TRBJ2-1; D ambiguous. There are 11 residues in the CDR3. CDR1 is DFQATT, CDR2 SNEGSKA, per germline (reference sequence). V was trimmed by 1 base and J by 5 bases, leaving 3 bases between them. The CDR3 bases are TGCAGTGCTAGAGGGGACAATGAGCAGTTCTTC. This codes for CSARGDNEQFF.